The rows below give T cell receptor beta chains drawn from one sample of a study of cytomegalovirus exposure and HLA in healthy donors. The table came from immunoSEQ multiplex PCR; TCRdb's copy has only in-frame clones and leaves some out. The sample yields 55,000 to 65,000 clones, approximately 79% seen once. Sequencing input: PBMCs. These receptors were taken from a woman aged 25 to 39 in good health and CMV-seronegative. Both conserved end residues are trimmed from each CDR3.

TRBV5-4,TRBJ1-6,ASSLDSSSYNSPLH
TRBV28,TRBJ2-7,ASIQGAVGEQY
TRBV10-3,TRBJ2-1,ATGDSSYNEQF
TRBV5-1,TRBJ1-2,ASPGLSYGYT
TRBV30,TRBJ1-2,AWKDIQGDYGYT
TRBV7-9,TRBJ1-2,ASSRLQGVYGYT
TRBV6-5,TRBJ1-2,ASSSGSGANYGYT
TRBV6-1,TRBJ1-4,ASSEARRGNEKLF
TRBV18,TRBJ2-3,ASSPPGLAGGTDTQY
TRBV11-2,TRBJ1-1,ASSLGWDRYEAF
TRBV6-5,TRBJ1-1,ASSYTRTVNTEAF
TRBV5-4,TRBJ1-4,ASSLGQGEGKLF
TRBV5-8,TRBJ2-3,ASSSDRVGTDTQY
TRBV18,TRBJ1-2,ASSPLGTGTGYT
TRBV6-6,TRBJ2-1,ASTTQGDEQF
TRBV2,TRBJ2-7,ASSTASDRSTY
TRBV27,TRBJ1-5,ASSLRALDQPQH
TRBV2,TRBJ2-2,ASSETGGRGELF
TRBV19,TRBJ1-2,ASRPTPGQINYGYT
TRBV30,TRBJ2-2,AWSRVNTGELF
TRBV13,TRBJ2-2,ASSSRDWNTGELF
TRBV19,TRBJ1-1,ASSIITSGEDTEAF
TRBV9,TRBJ2-3,ASSVEGDSTDTQY